This T cell receptor (beta chain) appears in the sequencing data of a study of monozygotic twins with inflammatory bowel disease. With the 5' RACE reads reprocessed, TCRdb shows one record per CDR3 protein and no DNA. The table lists approximately 390,000 distinct CDR3 sequences. Sample: blood. The sequence was obtained from a human donor with ulcerative colitis or Crohn's disease, or a healthy co-twin of an affected twin (not recorded which).

The CDR3 reads CSVEGQGFDEQFF. This rearrangement joins TRBV29-1 to TRBJ2-1; checking the TCRdb D call of TRBD1 is not possible without DNA. This CDR3 is 13 amino acids long. Germline-derived CDR1 and CDR2 are SQVTM and ANQGSEA.